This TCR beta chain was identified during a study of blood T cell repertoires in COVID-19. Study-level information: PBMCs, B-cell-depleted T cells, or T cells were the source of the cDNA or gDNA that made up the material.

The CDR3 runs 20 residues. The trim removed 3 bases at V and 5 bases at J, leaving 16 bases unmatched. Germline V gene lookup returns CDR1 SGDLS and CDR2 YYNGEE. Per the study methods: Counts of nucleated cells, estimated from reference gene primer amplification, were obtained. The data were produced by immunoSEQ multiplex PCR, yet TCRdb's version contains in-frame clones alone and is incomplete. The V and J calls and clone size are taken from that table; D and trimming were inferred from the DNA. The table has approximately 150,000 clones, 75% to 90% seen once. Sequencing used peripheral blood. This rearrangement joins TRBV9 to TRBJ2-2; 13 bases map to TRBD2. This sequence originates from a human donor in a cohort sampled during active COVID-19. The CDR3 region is CASSARPRTSGRQVTGELFF. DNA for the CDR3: TGTGCCAGCAGCGCGAGACCGCGGACTAGCGGGAGACAAGTTACCGGGGAGCTGTTTTTT. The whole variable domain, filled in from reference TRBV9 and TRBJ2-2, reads DSGVTQTPKHLITATGQRVTLRCSPRSGDLSVYWYQQSLDQGLQFLIQYYNGEERAKGNILERFSAQQFPDLHSELNLSSLELGDSALYFCASSARPRTSGRQVTGELFFGEGSRLTVL.